This TCR beta chain came from a study of a mutant IDH1 vaccine in newly diagnosed glioma. At the level of the study: Onset of vaccination occurred 4-6 weeks following radiotherapy alone, or with temozolomide cycles. Treatment recipients were approximately 60% male and about 40% female, and their mean age was approximately 43 years. Study-level points and caveats: There seemed to be no relation between pseudoprogression and changes in top peripheral T cell clonotypes.

Time point defined: week 23, last vaccination. Each dose of the vaccine consisted of 300 ug of mutant IDH1 20-mer peptide, with topical imiquimod. The astrocytomas were IDH1-mutant, ATRX-negative, and WHO grade 3 or 4. Sequencing used immunoSEQ multiplex PCR; TCRdb keeps in-frame clones, though not all of them. The sample lists around 30,000 clones, less than 90% seen once, with approximately 8% in the top ten. This clone was recorded only once. What it binds is not known. The input for sequencing was PBMCs, taken from a glioma patient whose treatment included an IDH1 peptide vaccine. This receptor was obtained from a woman under 30 with glioma.

In DNA form, the CDR3 reads TGTGCCAGCAGTTTAAGTCGCATGGGGTTGAAGTATGGCTACACCTTC. Protein product: CASSLSRMGLKYGYTF. The chain recombines TRBV27 with TRBJ1-2; D ambiguous. This CDR3 is built from 16 residues. CDR1 and CDR2 from the germline V gene are MNHEY and SMNVEV (reference sequence). Trimming stripped 2 bases from V and 5 bases from J, with 18 bases between.